Described below is a single T cell receptor (beta chain) sequence and its context. Germline lookup yields CDR1 LGHDT and CDR2 YNNKEL (reference sequence). This CDR3 has 13 residues. V lost 1 base and J 4 bases, leaving 7 bases between the germline ends. Clones were read by immunoSEQ multiplex PCR, and TCRdb kept only the in-frame ones, dropping some. The sample holds around 150,000 clones, roughly 89% seen once. The sample comes from a study of control samples from healthy donors and cancer patients. The gene calls are TRBV3-1 (or the pseudogene TRBV3-2) and TRBJ2-5, with unresolved D. The sequence was obtained from a man aged 25 to 40 in good health. Input material: blood. For the CDR3, the DNA is TGTGCCAGCAGCCAAGTGCTCTTAGAGACCCAGTACTTC. This encodes CASSQVLLETQYF.